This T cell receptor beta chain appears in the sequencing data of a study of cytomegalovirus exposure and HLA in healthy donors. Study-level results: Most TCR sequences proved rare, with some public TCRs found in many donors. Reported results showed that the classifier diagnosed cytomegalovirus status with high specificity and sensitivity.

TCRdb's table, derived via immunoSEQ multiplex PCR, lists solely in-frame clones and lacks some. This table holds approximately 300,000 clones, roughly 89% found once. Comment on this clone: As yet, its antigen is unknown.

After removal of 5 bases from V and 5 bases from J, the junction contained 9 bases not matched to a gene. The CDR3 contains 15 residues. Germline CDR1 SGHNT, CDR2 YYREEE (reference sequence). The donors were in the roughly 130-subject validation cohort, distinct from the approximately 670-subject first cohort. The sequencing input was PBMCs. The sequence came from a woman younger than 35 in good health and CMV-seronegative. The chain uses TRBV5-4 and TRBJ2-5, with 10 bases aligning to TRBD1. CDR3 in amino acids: CASSLQPGQGETQYF. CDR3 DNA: TGTGCCAGCAGTCTCCAACCGGGACAGGGGGAGACCCAGTACTTC.